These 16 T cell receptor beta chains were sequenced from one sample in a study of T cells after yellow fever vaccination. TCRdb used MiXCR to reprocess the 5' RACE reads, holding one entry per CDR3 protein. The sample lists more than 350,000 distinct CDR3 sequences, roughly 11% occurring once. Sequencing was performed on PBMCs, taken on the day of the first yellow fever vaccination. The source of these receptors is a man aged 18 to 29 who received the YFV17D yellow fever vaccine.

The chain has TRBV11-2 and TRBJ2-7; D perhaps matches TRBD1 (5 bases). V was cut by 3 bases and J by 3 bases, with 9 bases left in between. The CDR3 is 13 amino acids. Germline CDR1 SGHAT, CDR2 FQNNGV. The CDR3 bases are TGTGCCAGCAGCTTCAACAGGTTCTACGAGCAGTACGTC. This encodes CASSFNRFYEQYV.

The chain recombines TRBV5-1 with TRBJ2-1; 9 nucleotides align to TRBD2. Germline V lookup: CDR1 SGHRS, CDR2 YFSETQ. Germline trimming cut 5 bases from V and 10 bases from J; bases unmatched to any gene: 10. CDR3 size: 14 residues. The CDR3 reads CASRVAGGRDEQFF. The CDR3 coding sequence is TGCGCCAGCAGAGTGGCGGGGGGGCGGGACGAGCAGTTCTTC.

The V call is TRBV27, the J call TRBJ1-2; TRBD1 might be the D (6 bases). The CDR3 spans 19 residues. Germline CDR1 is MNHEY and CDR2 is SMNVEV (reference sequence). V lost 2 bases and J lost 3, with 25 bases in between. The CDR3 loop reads CASSLMRPKGWGHHYGYTF. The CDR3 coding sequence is TGTGCCAGCAGTTTAATGCGGCCCAAGGGGTGGGGGCACCACTATGGCTACACCTTC.

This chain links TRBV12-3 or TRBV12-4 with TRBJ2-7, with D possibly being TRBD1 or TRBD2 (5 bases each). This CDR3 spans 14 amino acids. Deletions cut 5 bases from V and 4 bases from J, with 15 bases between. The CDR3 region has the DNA TGTGCCAGCAGTCCCGGGGCAGGGCTATACGAGCAGTACTTC. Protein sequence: CASSPGAGLYEQYF.

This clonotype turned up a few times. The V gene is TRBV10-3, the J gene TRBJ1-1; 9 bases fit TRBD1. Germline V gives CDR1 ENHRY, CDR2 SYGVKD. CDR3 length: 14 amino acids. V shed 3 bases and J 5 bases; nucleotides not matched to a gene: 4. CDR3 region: CAISERDRATEAFF. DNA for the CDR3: TGTGCCATCAGTGAAAGGGACAGGGCTACTGAAGCTTTCTTT.

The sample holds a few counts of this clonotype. The CDR3 spells CASSQVAVWGGETQYF. Written as DNA, the CDR3 is TGCGCCAGCAGCCAAGTAGCGGTTTGGGGCGGTGAGACCCAGTACTTC. The rearrangement uses TRBV4-1 and TRBJ2-5; a weak D match, TRBD2 (6 bases). V shed 1 base and J shed 5 bases, with 17 bases lying between them. This CDR3 region has 16 residues. Per germline, CDR1 MGHRA and CDR2 YSYEKL.

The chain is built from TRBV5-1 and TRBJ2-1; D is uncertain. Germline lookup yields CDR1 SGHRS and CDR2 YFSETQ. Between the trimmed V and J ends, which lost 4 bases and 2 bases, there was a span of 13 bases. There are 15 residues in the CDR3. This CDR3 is CASSPGQATYNEQFF. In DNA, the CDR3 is TGCGCCAGCAGCCCGGGCCAAGCTACCTACAATGAGCAGTTCTTC.

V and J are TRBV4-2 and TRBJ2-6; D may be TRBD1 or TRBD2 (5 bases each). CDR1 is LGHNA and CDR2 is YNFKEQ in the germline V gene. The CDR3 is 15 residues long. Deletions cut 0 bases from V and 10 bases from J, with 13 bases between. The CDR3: CASSQEVGRLNVLTF. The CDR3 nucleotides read TGTGCCAGCAGCCAAGAAGTGGGACGGCTAAACGTCCTGACTTTC.

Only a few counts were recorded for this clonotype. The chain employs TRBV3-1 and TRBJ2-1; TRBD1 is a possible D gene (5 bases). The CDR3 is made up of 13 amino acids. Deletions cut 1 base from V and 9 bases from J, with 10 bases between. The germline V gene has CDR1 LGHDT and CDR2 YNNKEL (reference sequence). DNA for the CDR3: TGTGCCAGCAGCCAAGCAGGGTCGAGTGAGCAGTTCTTC. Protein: CASSQAGSSEQFF.

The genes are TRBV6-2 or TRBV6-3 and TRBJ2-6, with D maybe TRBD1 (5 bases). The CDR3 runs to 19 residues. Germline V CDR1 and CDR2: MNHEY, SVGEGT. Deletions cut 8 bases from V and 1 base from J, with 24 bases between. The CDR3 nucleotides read TGTGCCAGCTATGGGGCAGAACCACATTACGGGTCTGGGGCCAACGTCCTGACTTTC. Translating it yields CASYGAEPHYGSGANVLTF.

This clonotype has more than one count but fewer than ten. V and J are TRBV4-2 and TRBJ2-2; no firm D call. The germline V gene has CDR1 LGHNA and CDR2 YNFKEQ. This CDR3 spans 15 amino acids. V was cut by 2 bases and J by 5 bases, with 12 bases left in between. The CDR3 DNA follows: TGTGCCAGCAGCCAAATCATCAGTTCGACCGGGGAGCTGTTTTTT. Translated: CASSQIISSTGELFF.

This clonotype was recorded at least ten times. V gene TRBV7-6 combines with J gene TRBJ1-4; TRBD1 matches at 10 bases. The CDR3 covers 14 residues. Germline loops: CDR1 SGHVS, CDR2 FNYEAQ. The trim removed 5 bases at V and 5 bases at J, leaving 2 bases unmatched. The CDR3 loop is CASSQGQGNEKLFF. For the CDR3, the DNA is TGTGCCAGCAGCCAGGGACAGGGGAATGAAAAACTGTTTTTT.

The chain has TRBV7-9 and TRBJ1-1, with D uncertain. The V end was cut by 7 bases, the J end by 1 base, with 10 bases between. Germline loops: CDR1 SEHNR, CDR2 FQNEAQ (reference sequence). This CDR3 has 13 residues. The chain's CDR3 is CASIKQPNTEAFF. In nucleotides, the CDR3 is TGTGCCAGCATTAAACAGCCGAACACTGAAGCTTTCTTT.

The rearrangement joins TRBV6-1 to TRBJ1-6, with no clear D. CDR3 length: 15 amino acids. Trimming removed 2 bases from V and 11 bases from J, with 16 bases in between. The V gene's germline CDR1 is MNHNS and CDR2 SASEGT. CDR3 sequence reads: CASSEIVGFRAPLHF. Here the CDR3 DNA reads TGTGCCAGCAGTGAAATTGTGGGGTTCCGGGCACCCCTCCACTTT.

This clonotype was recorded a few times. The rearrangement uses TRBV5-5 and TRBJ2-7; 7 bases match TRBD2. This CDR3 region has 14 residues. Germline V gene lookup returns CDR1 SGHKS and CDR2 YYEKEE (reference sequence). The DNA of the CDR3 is TGTCAAGACGGGGGGTGTAACGGTGTCTACGAGCAGTACGTC. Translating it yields CQDGGCNGVYEQYV.

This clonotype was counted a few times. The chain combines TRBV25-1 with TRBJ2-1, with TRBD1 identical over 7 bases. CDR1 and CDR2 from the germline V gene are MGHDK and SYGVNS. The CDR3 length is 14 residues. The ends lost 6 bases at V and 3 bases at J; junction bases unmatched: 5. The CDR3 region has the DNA TGTGCCAGCAGGGCCGGGACAGACTACAATGAGCAGTTCTTC. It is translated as CASRAGTDYNEQFF.